A selection of T cell receptor beta chains follows, all from one sample in a study of blood T cell repertoires in COVID-19. Assay used: immunoSEQ multiplex PCR; TCRdb lists only in-frame clones, some missing. Among more than 300,000 clones, 89% were seen once, and the ten largest hold 5% to 7.5%. Sequencing input: peripheral blood. The receptors come from a man younger than 30 who had recovered from COVID-19. The CDR3 runs from the conserved cysteine through the conserved F or W. The D gene is left open where the match is weak. Not every row has a clone size; where given, it reads once, few, many or a size class.

V gene: TRBV2; J gene: TRBJ2-7; clone size: .; D gene: .; CDR3 protein: CASSPRTYEQYF; CDR3 DNA: TGTGCCAGCAGCCCTAGGACCTACGAGCAGTACTTC
V gene: TRBV12-3/TRBV12-4; J gene: TRBJ2-2; clone size: .; D gene: .; CDR3 protein: CASRLGQTGELFF; CDR3 DNA: TGTGCCAGCCGTCTGGGGCAGACCGGGGAGCTGTTTTTT
V gene: TRBV6-5; J gene: TRBJ2-5; clone size: .; D gene: .; CDR3 protein: CASRSVAAQYF; CDR3 DNA: TGTGCCAGCAGGTCCGTAGCGGCCCAGTACTTC
V gene: TRBV9; J gene: TRBJ2-1; clone size: .; D gene: TRBD2; CDR3 protein: CASSVVVSGNYNEQFF; CDR3 DNA: TGTGCCAGCAGCGTAGTGGTTAGCGGGAACTACAATGAGCAGTTCTTC
V gene: TRBV2; J gene: TRBJ1-5; clone size: .; D gene: .; CDR3 protein: CASSVGQGLNQPQHF; CDR3 DNA: TGTGCCAGCAGTGTTGGGCAGGGACTCAATCAGCCCCAGCATTTT
V gene: TRBV19; J gene: TRBJ1-1; clone size: .; D gene: TRBD1; CDR3 protein: CASTQGARTEAFF; CDR3 DNA: TGTGCCAGTACCCAGGGGGCAAGAACTGAAGCTTTCTTT
V gene: TRBV7-9; J gene: TRBJ2-7; clone size: once; D gene: .; CDR3 protein: CASSPTAGADYEQYF; CDR3 DNA: TGTGCCAGCAGCCCGACAGCCGGTGCGGACTACGAGCAGTACTTC
V gene: TRBV7-6; J gene: TRBJ2-1; clone size: .; D gene: .; CDR3 protein: CASSPWTDPNEQFF; CDR3 DNA: TGTGCCAGCAGCCCCTGGACAGACCCCAATGAGCAGTTCTTC
V gene: TRBV19; J gene: TRBJ1-2; clone size: .; D gene: TRBD1; CDR3 protein: CASSIFLGQGKYNYGYTF; CDR3 DNA: TGTGCCAGTAGTATATTTCTAGGACAGGGGAAATACAACTATGGCTACACCTTC
V gene: TRBV18; J gene: TRBJ1-1; clone size: once; D gene: TRBD1; CDR3 protein: CASSRQGDTEAFF; CDR3 DNA: TGTGCCAGCTCCCGACAGGGTGACACTGAAGCTTTCTTT
V gene: TRBV7-8; J gene: TRBJ2-1; clone size: .; D gene: .; CDR3 protein: CATSLRGFNNEQFF; CDR3 DNA: TGTGCCACCTCCCTAAGGGGATTCAACAATGAGCAGTTCTTC
V gene: TRBV27; J gene: TRBJ1-1; clone size: .; D gene: .; CDR3 protein: CASADIAGAGEAFF; CDR3 DNA: TGTGCCTCAGCAGATATCGCGGGGGCGGGAGAAGCTTTCTTT
V gene: TRBV3-1/TRBV3-2; J gene: TRBJ2-7; clone size: few; D gene: TRBD1; CDR3 protein: CASSPSAGQGYEQYF; CDR3 DNA: TGTGCCAGCAGCCCGTCAGCGGGACAGGGCTACGAGCAGTACTTC
V gene: TRBV29-1; J gene: TRBJ2-1; clone size: .; D gene: TRBD1; CDR3 protein: CSVAPQGVGNEQFF; CDR3 DNA: TGCAGCGTTGCTCCCCAGGGGGTAGGCAATGAGCAGTTCTTC
V gene: TRBV7-9; J gene: TRBJ2-2; clone size: .; D gene: .; CDR3 protein: CASSLVTGDAGELFF; CDR3 DNA: TGTGCCAGCAGCTTAGTAACGGGGGACGCCGGGGAGCTGTTTTTT
V gene: TRBV18; J gene: TRBJ1-2; clone size: .; D gene: .; CDR3 protein: CASSPPSYGYTF; CDR3 DNA: TGTGCCAGCTCACCACCGAGCTATGGCTACACCTTC
V gene: TRBV6-1; J gene: TRBJ2-7; clone size: .; D gene: .; CDR3 protein: CASSERHGDTLYEQYF; CDR3 DNA: TGTGCCAGCAGTGAAAGGCACGGGGACACCCTATACGAGCAGTACTTC
V gene: TRBV6-5; J gene: TRBJ2-1; clone size: .; D gene: .; CDR3 protein: CASSYSSDRHNEQFF; CDR3 DNA: TGTGCCAGCAGTTACTCTTCCGACAGGCACAATGAGCAGTTCTTC
V gene: TRBV4-1; J gene: TRBJ1-2; clone size: .; D gene: .; CDR3 protein: CASSLTGLPPYTF; CDR3 DNA: TGCGCCAGCAGCCTAACGGGACTCCCACCCTACACCTTC
V gene: TRBV3-1/TRBV3-2; J gene: TRBJ1-4; clone size: .; D gene: .; CDR3 protein: CASSRQSSTEKLFF; CDR3 DNA: TGTGCCAGCAGCCGCCAGTCGTCCACGGAAAAACTGTTTTTT
V gene: TRBV21-1; J gene: TRBJ1-5; clone size: .; D gene: .; CDR3 protein: CASTKRPFVGGGQPQHF; CDR3 DNA: TGTGCCAGCACCAAGAGACCATTTGTAGGGGGCGGCCAGCCCCAGCATTTT
V gene: TRBV7-9; J gene: TRBJ2-7; clone size: .; D gene: TRBD2; CDR3 protein: CASSFGTSEQYF; CDR3 DNA: TGTGCCAGCAGCTTTGGGACTAGCGAGCAGTACTTC
V gene: TRBV10-3; J gene: TRBJ1-1; clone size: .; D gene: .; CDR3 protein: CAISERGEAFF; CDR3 DNA: TGTGCCATCAGTGAGAGGGGTGAAGCTTTCTTT
V gene: TRBV5-5; J gene: TRBJ1-1; clone size: .; D gene: TRBD1; CDR3 protein: CASSLGVAGGTEAFF; CDR3 DNA: TGTGCCAGCAGCTTGGGGGTGGCAGGGGGCACTGAAGCTTTCTTT
V gene: TRBV24-1; J gene: TRBJ2-2; clone size: few; D gene: .; CDR3 protein: CATSERRGEENTGELFF; CDR3 DNA: TGTGCCACCAGTGAGAGGAGGGGAGAGGAGAACACCGGGGAGCTGTTTTTT
V gene: TRBV6-6; J gene: TRBJ2-3; clone size: once; D gene: TRBD2; CDR3 protein: CASTGGRADTQYF; CDR3 DNA: TGTGCCAGCACGGGCGGGAGGGCAGATACGCAGTATTTT
V gene: TRBV12-3/TRBV12-4; J gene: TRBJ1-2; clone size: .; D gene: .; CDR3 protein: CASSPDTYGYTF; CDR3 DNA: TGTGCCAGCAGCCCCGACACATATGGCTACACCTTC
V gene: TRBV11-2; J gene: TRBJ1-3; clone size: .; D gene: .; CDR3 protein: CASSLEFGPLPGNTIYF; CDR3 DNA: TGTGCCAGCAGCTTAGAATTTGGGCCACTGCCTGGAAACACCATATATTTT
V gene: TRBV9; J gene: TRBJ2-7; clone size: .; D gene: .; CDR3 protein: CASSPEGTIYEQYF; CDR3 DNA: TGTGCCAGCAGCCCAGAGGGGACAATCTACGAGCAGTACTTC
V gene: TRBV6-2/TRBV6-3; J gene: TRBJ2-1; clone size: .; D gene: TRBD2; CDR3 protein: CASSYPSSGGYNEQFF; CDR3 DNA: TGTGCCAGCAGTTACCCGTCTAGCGGGGGTTACAATGAGCAGTTCTTC
V gene: TRBV29-1; J gene: TRBJ2-3; clone size: .; D gene: TRBD2; CDR3 protein: CSVEGLAGVPGTDTQYF; CDR3 DNA: TGCAGCGTTGAAGGGTTAGCGGGAGTTCCCGGCACAGATACGCAGTATTTT
V gene: TRBV7-6; J gene: TRBJ1-5; clone size: .; D gene: .; CDR3 protein: CASSLVGNPRGNQPQHF; CDR3 DNA: TGTGCCAGCAGCTTAGTGGGCAACCCGAGGGGCAATCAGCCCCAGCATTTT
V gene: TRBV19; J gene: TRBJ1-4; clone size: .; D gene: TRBD1; CDR3 protein: CASSPWTGAAEKLFF; CDR3 DNA: TGTGCCAGTAGTCCCTGGACAGGGGCGGCGGAAAAACTGTTTTTT
V gene: TRBV2; J gene: TRBJ2-5; clone size: .; D gene: .; CDR3 protein: CASSVMGRIETQYF; CDR3 DNA: TGTGCCAGCAGTGTGATGGGGAGGATCGAGACCCAGTACTTC
V gene: TRBV29-1; J gene: TRBJ2-7; clone size: .; D gene: TRBD2; CDR3 protein: CSVDRLAGDEQYF; CDR3 DNA: TGCAGCGTTGATAGACTAGCGGGAGACGAGCAGTACTTC
V gene: TRBV10-3; J gene: TRBJ2-1; clone size: .; D gene: .; CDR3 protein: CAISEDREQFF; CDR3 DNA: TGTGCCATCAGTGAAGACAGAGAGCAGTTCTTC
V gene: TRBV11-3; J gene: TRBJ2-2; clone size: .; D gene: TRBD1; CDR3 protein: CASSLEQGAGTGELFF; CDR3 DNA: TGTGCCAGCAGCTTAGAACAGGGGGCTGGCACCGGGGAGCTGTTTTTT
V gene: TRBV3-1/TRBV3-2; J gene: TRBJ1-2; clone size: .; D gene: .; CDR3 protein: CASSRTEANYGYTF; CDR3 DNA: TGTGCCAGCAGCCGGACAGAGGCTAACTATGGCTACACCTTC
V gene: TRBV7-8; J gene: TRBJ2-7; clone size: .; D gene: .; CDR3 protein: CASSPSSLPNEQYF; CDR3 DNA: TGTGCCAGCAGCCCTAGCAGTCTCCCAAACGAGCAGTACTTC
V gene: TRBV5-5; J gene: TRBJ2-3; clone size: .; D gene: .; CDR3 protein: CASSLDGLASDTQYF; CDR3 DNA: TGTGCCAGCAGCTTAGATGGGCTAGCGTCTGATACGCAGTATTTT
V gene: TRBV14; J gene: TRBJ2-5; clone size: .; D gene: .; CDR3 protein: CASSPTPVYQETQYF; CDR3 DNA: TGTGCCAGCAGCCCAACTCCGGTTTATCAAGAGACCCAGTACTTC
V gene: TRBV6-2/TRBV6-3; J gene: TRBJ2-3; clone size: once; D gene: .; CDR3 protein: CASSYPWGLSSTDTQYF; CDR3 DNA: TGTGCCAGCAGTTACCCGTGGGGACTTTCAAGCACAGATACGCAGTATTTT
V gene: TRBV4-3; J gene: TRBJ1-1; clone size: .; D gene: .; CDR3 protein: CASSQAAGDTEAFF; CDR3 DNA: TGCGCCAGCAGCCAAGCCGCCGGAGACACTGAAGCTTTCTTT
V gene: TRBV9; J gene: TRBJ2-1; clone size: .; D gene: TRBD2; CDR3 protein: CASSVEAGGYNEQFF; CDR3 DNA: TGTGCCAGCAGCGTAGAAGCGGGGGGGTACAATGAGCAGTTCTTC
V gene: TRBV29-1; J gene: TRBJ2-3; clone size: .; D gene: TRBD1; CDR3 protein: CSVGTGATADTQYF; CDR3 DNA: TGCAGCGTTGGGACAGGGGCCACGGCAGATACGCAGTATTTT
V gene: TRBV3-1/TRBV3-2; J gene: TRBJ2-5; clone size: .; D gene: TRBD1; CDR3 protein: CASSHNRDREYF; CDR3 DNA: TGTGCCAGCAGCCACAACCGGGACAGGGAGTACTTC
V gene: TRBV6-6; J gene: TRBJ1-1; clone size: .; D gene: .; CDR3 protein: CATDGGMNTEAFF; CDR3 DNA: TGTGCCACAGACGGGGGAATGAACACTGAAGCTTTCTTT
V gene: TRBV11-1; J gene: TRBJ2-3; clone size: .; D gene: TRBD2; CDR3 protein: CASSPTSGGAFTQYF; CDR3 DNA: TGTGCCAGCAGCCCTACTAGCGGGGGGGCCTTTACGCAGTATTTT
V gene: TRBV12-5; J gene: TRBJ2-2; clone size: .; D gene: .; CDR3 protein: CASGLVIEVGELFF; CDR3 DNA: TGTGCTAGTGGTTTGGTAATAGAAGTCGGGGAGCTGTTTTTT
V gene: TRBV9; J gene: TRBJ1-1; clone size: few; D gene: .; CDR3 protein: CASSVGTVRTEAFF; CDR3 DNA: TGTGCCAGCAGCGTAGGGACAGTTCGTACTGAAGCTTTCTTT
V gene: TRBV6-5; J gene: TRBJ2-7; clone size: .; D gene: TRBD2; CDR3 protein: CATEDSGGLYEQYF; CDR3 DNA: TGTGCCACCGAAGACAGCGGGGGGCTCTACGAGCAGTACTTC
V gene: TRBV7-2; J gene: TRBJ2-5; clone size: .; D gene: .; CDR3 protein: CASSLAQQETQYF; CDR3 DNA: TGTGCCAGCAGCTTAGCGCAGCAAGAGACCCAGTACTTC
V gene: TRBV7-9; J gene: TRBJ1-4; clone size: .; D gene: .; CDR3 protein: CASSYWGRGEKLFF; CDR3 DNA: TGTGCCAGCAGCTATTGGGGGCGAGGTGAAAAACTGTTTTTT
V gene: TRBV2; J gene: TRBJ2-5; clone size: once; D gene: .; CDR3 protein: CASSDFGQRQETQYF; CDR3 DNA: TGTGCCAGCAGTGATTTTGGACAGAGACAAGAGACCCAGTACTTC
V gene: TRBV27; J gene: TRBJ2-5; clone size: .; D gene: TRBD1; CDR3 protein: CASSFWAMGQGLETQYF; CDR3 DNA: TGTGCCAGCAGTTTTTGGGCGATGGGACAGGGGCTAGAGACCCAGTACTTC
V gene: TRBV5-1; J gene: TRBJ2-1; clone size: .; D gene: .; CDR3 protein: CASSSQQGVPYNEQFF; CDR3 DNA: TGCGCCAGCAGCTCACAGCAGGGTGTACCTTACAATGAGCAGTTCTTC
V gene: TRBV6-5; J gene: TRBJ1-2; clone size: once; D gene: TRBD1; CDR3 protein: CASSFRDRVYGYTF; CDR3 DNA: TGTGCCAGCAGCTTCCGGGACAGGGTCTATGGCTACACCTTC